Shown below are 31 T cell receptor beta chains from a single sample sequenced in a study of cytomegalovirus exposure and HLA in healthy donors. This PCR relied on a set of 60 Vbeta primers and 13 Jbeta primers. This table comes from immunoSEQ multiplex PCR, and its TCRdb copy is limited to in-frame clones, with some not included. The data show more than 150,000 clones, around 80% seen once. What was sequenced was PBMCs. These receptors were collected from a woman in her twenties or thirties in good health and CMV-seronegative.

The chain couples TRBV11-1 to TRBJ2-3; the match to TRBD2 covers 8 bases. The length of the CDR3 is 15 residues. The junction had 3 bases not matched to a gene; V was cut back by 4 bases and J by 0 bases. Per the germline V gene, CDR1 is SGHAT and CDR2 is FQDESV (reference sequence). CDR3 in DNA: TGTGCCAGCAGCTCTCGCGGGGGGAGCACAGATACGCAGTATTTT. Translated, it gives CASSSRGGSTDTQYF.

The chain employs TRBV6-1 and TRBJ1-5; D not resolved. Germline V CDR1 and CDR2: MNHNS, SASEGT. V gave up 1 base and J gave up 0 bases, with 10 bases separating them. The CDR3 has 16 residues. The CDR3 nucleotides are TGTGCCAGCAGTGAAGTGGGAGGATATAGCAATCAGCCCCAGCATTTT. It translates to CASSEVGGYSNQPQHF.

The J gene is TRBJ1-1, the V gene TRBV11-2; D call uncertain. The CDR3 is made up of 12 amino acids. Trimming took 6 bases from V and 5 from J, leaving 10 bases between them. Germline values: CDR1 SGHAT, CDR2 FQNNGV. The CDR3 here is CASSFTWTEAFF. In nucleotides, the CDR3 is TGTGCCAGCAGTTTCACTTGGACTGAAGCTTTCTTT.

The chain recombines TRBV11-1 with TRBJ1-2, with D perhaps TRBD1 (6 bases). V was clipped by 1 base and J by 6 bases, with 15 bases between them. The CDR3 sequence is 15 residues long. Germline loops: CDR1 SGHAT, CDR2 FQDESV (reference sequence). Here the CDR3 reads CASSLVQGIRDGYTF. The CDR3, as DNA: TGTGCCAGCAGCTTAGTTCAGGGGATTAGGGATGGCTACACCTTC. The entire variable domain, with the rest obtained from reference TRBV11-1 and TRBJ1-2, is as follows: EAEVAQSPRYKITEKSQAVAFWCDPISGHATLYWYRQILGQGPELLVQFQDESVVDDSQLPKDRFSAERLKGVDSTLKIQPAELGDSAMYLCASSLVQGIRDGYTFGSGTRLTVV.

The rearrangement joins TRBV6-4 to TRBJ2-5, with a tentative D call TRBD2 (6 bases). The CDR3 sequence is 14 residues long. Germline CDR1 reads MRHNA; CDR2 reads SNTAGT. The V and J ends lost 2 bases and 9 bases respectively, with 16 bases between them. The CDR3 DNA follows: TGTGCCAGCAGTGACGGCGGGGATCGCGGCCCCCAGTACTTC. It yields the protein CASSDGGDRGPQYF.

On this clone: This same CDR3 is encoded by further DNA sequences in the sample. V is TRBV29-1 and J is TRBJ2-7; 8 bases are shared with TRBD1. CDR1 and CDR2 (germline): SQVTM, ANQGSEA. This CDR3 has 12 amino acids. The V segment lost 4 bases and the J segment 1 base; nucleotides outside the gene matches: 0. The chain's CDR3 is CSVGTGSYEQYF. The CDR3 nucleotides are TGCAGCGTTGGGACAGGGTCCTACGAGCAGTACTTC.

This rearrangement joins TRBV29-1 to TRBJ1-5; D may be TRBD1 (6 bases). Germline V gene data show CDR1 as SQVTM and CDR2 as ANQGSEA. Trimming left V 3 bases short and J 6 bases short, with 12 bases between. The CDR3 runs to 13 residues. This CDR3 is CSVDQGIGQPQHF. CDR3 DNA: TGCAGCGTTGACCAGGGGATAGGTCAGCCCCAGCATTTT.

This chain links TRBV15 with TRBJ2-2; possible D gene TRBD2, 6 bases. Germline CDR1 is LNHNV and CDR2 is YYDKDF (reference sequence). Trimming took 6 bases from V and 4 from J, leaving 15 bases between them. The CDR3 extends over 15 amino acids. The CDR3 here is CATRALSGLTGELFF. CDR3 nucleotides: TGTGCCACCAGGGCCCTCTCGGGACTCACCGGGGAGCTGTTTTTT.

V gene TRBV7-6 combines with J gene TRBJ2-1; 8 positions match TRBD1. The CDR3 spans 17 residues. V gave up 2 bases and J gave up 10 bases; unmatched junction bases: 16. Germline V CDR1 and CDR2: SGHVS, FNYEAQ. CDR3 in amino acids: CASSLRLGQAGLGEQFF. For the CDR3, the DNA is TGTGCCAGCAGCTTAAGGTTGGGACAGGCTGGATTGGGAGAGCAGTTCTTC. Full variable domain (missing parts from reference TRBV7-6 and TRBJ2-1): GAGVSQSPRYKVTKRGQDVALRCDPISGHVSLYWYRQALGQGPEFLTYFNYEAQQDKSGLPNDRFSAERPEGSISTLTIQRTEQRDSAMYRCASSLRLGQAGLGEQFFGPGTRLTVL.

The chain carries TRBV13 and TRBJ2-5, with D perhaps matching TRBD1 (5 bases). CDR1 is PRHDT, CDR2 FYEKMQ, per germline (reference sequence). With 10 bases removed from V and 0 bases from J, the gap between germline ends came to 15 bases. The CDR3 spans 14 residues. Written as DNA, the CDR3 is TGTGCCACCCAGTCAGGGCATTACCAAGAGACCCAGTACTTC. This gives the protein CATQSGHYQETQYF.

The chain carries TRBV7-2 and TRBJ1-5, with a tentative D call TRBD1 (5 bases). The V and J ends lost 3 bases and 1 base respectively, with 10 bases between them. CDR1 is SGHTA, CDR2 FQGNSA, per germline. The CDR3 consists of 15 residues. The CDR3 bases are TGTGCCAGCAGCTTCTCCGGACAAAGCAATCAGCCCCAGCATTTT. Translating gives CASSFSGQSNQPQHF.

V usage is TRBV9 and J usage is TRBJ2-7; 9 bases are a match to TRBD1. The germline CDR1 and CDR2 sequences are SGDLS and YYNGEE. This CDR3 has 14 amino acids. V dropped 2 bases and J dropped 3; count of bases not matched to a gene: 3. CDR3 nucleotides: TGTGCCAGCAGCGTGGGGGACAGGGACTACGAGCAGTACTTC. This encodes CASSVGDRDYEQYF.

The chain is built from TRBV5-6 and TRBJ1-2, with 8 nucleotides matching TRBD1. This CDR3 is built from 16 residues. Germline V CDR1 and CDR2: SGHDT, YYEEEE. J lost 9 bases, V lost 1 base, and 14 bases had no gene match. CDR3 sequence reads: CASSLYKLGQDASYTF. Written as DNA, the CDR3 is TGTGCCAGCAGCTTGTATAAACTGGGACAGGACGCGAGCTACACCTTC.

The chain recombines TRBV6-6 with TRBJ1-1; D gene unclear. The CDR3 contains 12 residues. The ends were cut back, 6 bases at V and 1 base at J, with 6 bases in the middle. From germline, CDR1 is MNHNY and CDR2 SVGAGI (reference sequence). The CDR3 sequence is CASRQKNTEAFF. The CDR3 nucleotides are TGTGCCAGCAGACAAAAGAACACTGAAGCTTTCTTT.

V gene TRBV27 combines with J gene TRBJ2-7; TRBD2 is a possible D gene (5 bases). This CDR3 is 12 amino acids long. CDR1 is MNHEY, CDR2 SMNVEV, per germline (reference sequence). V dropped 3 bases and J dropped 6 bases, with 9 bases sitting between them. The CDR3 nucleotides read TGTGCCAGCAGTTTCCGGGGATCCGAGCAGTACTTC. It specifies CASSFRGSEQYF.

The chain recombines TRBV5-1 with TRBJ2-5; maybe TRBD1 (6 bases). Trimming pared 0 bases from V and 9 bases from J, leaving 21 bases between. This CDR3 has 16 residues. Germline V gene data show CDR1 as SGHRS and CDR2 as YFSETQ. DNA of the CDR3: TGCGCCAGCAGCTTGGTCGGTGGGGGCAATCCAGCGTCCCAGTACTTC. Encoded protein: CASSLVGGGNPASQYF.

The CDR3 DNA is TGCAGCGTCGCGGACAGGATCAATCAGCCCCAGCATTTT. Its translation: CSVADRINQPQHF. The rearrangement joins TRBV29-1 to TRBJ1-5, with 7 bases identical to TRBD1. Trimming removed 6 bases from V and 3 bases from J; junction bases left unmatched: 5. This CDR3 has 13 amino acids. Per the germline V gene, CDR1 is SQVTM and CDR2 is ANQGSEA.

This clone occurred once. J is TRBJ2-1 and V is TRBV15, with 15 bases identical to TRBD2. The CDR3 spans 14 residues. Germline CDR1 LNHNV, CDR2 YYDKDF (reference sequence). With V trimmed by 8 bases and J by 8 bases, 4 bases remained unmatched. The DNA of the CDR3 is TGTGCCACCGTCGGACTAGCGGGGGGGTATGAGCAGTTCTTC. Translating it yields CATVGLAGGYEQFF.

The chain recombines TRBV19 with TRBJ1-6; 7 nucleotides line up with TRBD1. J lost 2 bases, V lost 5 bases, and 9 bases had no gene match. CDR3 size: 17 residues. The germline V gene encodes CDR1 LNHDA and CDR2 SQIVND (reference sequence). CDR3 sequence (DNA): TGTGCCAGTAGTCTCCCGGGACAGCTGACCTATAATTCACCCCTCCACTTT. Encoded protein: CASSLPGQLTYNSPLHF.

This clone came up a few times. The CDR3 region is CASSEGQGDGEKLFF. CDR3 bases: TGCGCCAGCAGTGAGGGGCAGGGGGATGGTGAAAAACTGTTTTTT. The rearrangement joins TRBV10-2 to TRBJ1-4, with TRBD1 matching 7 bases. Germline V gene sequence: CDR1 WSHSY, CDR2 SAAADI. J lost 7 bases, V lost 2 bases, and 7 bases had no gene match. The CDR3 loop spans 15 amino acids.

This rearrangement joins TRBV9 to TRBJ2-2; 7 nucleotides line up with TRBD1. V dropped 3 bases and J dropped 5; count of bases not matched to a gene: 10. CDR1 and CDR2 from the germline V gene are SGDLS and YYNGEE. There are 16 residues in the CDR3. Here the CDR3 DNA reads TGTGCCAGCAGCGCCCCTCCGAGGGGGCGGACCGGGGAGCTGTTTTTT. Translating gives CASSAPPRGRTGELFF.

The J gene is TRBJ2-7, the V gene TRBV30; the D gene is possibly TRBD2 (6 bases). V shed 5 bases and J shed 11 bases, with 19 bases lying between them. The CDR3 has 12 residues. From germline, CDR1 is GTSNPN and CDR2 SVGIG (reference sequence). DNA of the CDR3: TGTGCCTGGTCTTCCTCGGGAGTGTCGGAGTACTTC. Translated: CAWSSSGVSEYF. The whole variable domain, remainder taken from reference TRBV30 and TRBJ2-7, is SQTIHQWPATLVQPVGSPLSLECTVEGTSNPNLYWYRQAAGRGLQLLFYSVGIGQISSEVPQNLSASRPQDRQFILSSKKLLLSDSGFYLCAWSSSGVSEYFGPGTRLTVT.

A few counts support this clone. V and J are TRBV7-6 and TRBJ1-3; D is possibly TRBD1 (5 bases). This CDR3 spans 16 amino acids. CDR1 SGHVS and CDR2 FNYEAQ come from the germline V gene. With 3 bases removed from V and 0 bases from J, the gap between germline ends came to 12 bases. CDR3 region: CASSFDSSSSGNTIYF. The CDR3 bases are TGTGCCAGCAGCTTTGACAGCTCGAGCTCTGGAAACACCATATATTTT.

This sequence joins TRBV6-6 and TRBJ1-1; D not resolved. Trimming removed 7 bases at V and 4 bases at J, with 10 bases between. The CDR3 is 12 residues long. Per germline, CDR1 MNHNY and CDR2 SVGAGI (reference sequence). The CDR3 nucleotides read TGTGCCAGCAATCGAGGTAGCACTGAAGCTTTCTTT. Its protein is CASNRGSTEAFF.

The sample holds a few counts of this clone. J is TRBJ2-5 and V is TRBV10-1; tentatively, D is TRBD1 (5 bases). The J call is uncertain, as TRBJ2-7 better fits the DNA end. The CDR3 is made up of 14 amino acids. Germline V gives CDR1 WNHNN, CDR2 SYGVQD (reference sequence). The CDR3 nucleotides are TGCGCCAGCAGTGACCATACAGGAATCTACGAGCAGTACTTC. Translated, it gives CASSDHTGIYEQYF.

This clone turned up a few times. The V and J genes are TRBV27 and TRBJ2-7; D perhaps matches TRBD2 (5 bases). This CDR3 is 13 amino acids long. V was cut by 8 bases and J by 2 bases, with 13 bases left in between. Germline CDR1 is MNHEY and CDR2 is SMNVEV (reference sequence). CDR3 bases: TGTGCCAGCTTTAGGGCGGGTCCCTACGAGCAGTACTTC. Protein sequence: CASFRAGPYEQYF.

The chain recombines TRBV7-7 with TRBJ2-7; tentatively, D is TRBD1 (5 bases). Trimming removed 1 base at V and 7 bases at J, with 14 bases between. The germline V gene has CDR1 SSHAT and CDR2 FNYEAQ (reference sequence). The CDR3 is 14 residues long. This chain's CDR3 is CASSLEEMAGEQYF. DNA of the CDR3: TGTGCCAGCAGCTTAGAGGAGATGGCAGGGGAGCAGTACTTC.

The rearrangement links TRBV30 to TRBJ1-5; TRBD1 matches 7 bases. Germline lookup yields CDR1 GTSNPN and CDR2 SVGIG (reference sequence). The CDR3 runs 13 residues. Trimming cost V 5 bases and J 4 bases; bases outside gene matches: 5. As DNA, the CDR3 is TGTGCCTGGCAAGGGGGCGGAAATCAGCCCCAGCATTTT. This sequence encodes CAWQGGGNQPQHF.

V gene TRBV29-1 combines with J gene TRBJ1-1, with unresolved D. The CDR3 loop spans 13 amino acids. Germline V gives CDR1 SQVTM, CDR2 ANQGSEA. V was pared by 5 bases and J by 1 base, with 11 bases between. The chain's CDR3 is CSVSEGGNTEAFF. As DNA, the CDR3 is TGCAGCGTTTCGGAGGGAGGGAACACTGAAGCTTTCTTT. The complete variable domain, with remaining parts taken from reference TRBV29-1 and TRBJ1-1, reads SAVISQKPSRDICQRGTSLTIQCQVDSQVTMMFWYRQQPGQSLTLIATANQGSEATYESGFVIDKFPISRPNLTFSTLTVSNMSPEDSSIYLCSVSEGGNTEAFFGQGTRLTVV.

The chain links TRBV6-1 to TRBJ1-5, with D possibly being TRBD1 (6 bases). CDR3 length: 15 residues. The germline V gene encodes CDR1 MNHNS and CDR2 SASEGT. The V end lost 5 bases, the J end lost 3 bases, and 14 bases lay between the germline ends. The CDR3 loop reads CASSNNQGYNQPQHF. The CDR3, as DNA: TGTGCCAGCAGTAATAATCAGGGGTACAATCAGCCCCAGCATTTT.

In DNA, the CDR3 is TGTGCCAGCAGCGCCGGACAGACCTTTAACACCGGGGAGCTGTTTTTT. Its translation is CASSAGQTFNTGELFF. J is TRBJ2-2 and V is TRBV5-8, with D maybe TRBD1 (6 bases). Trimming pared 4 bases from V and 2 bases from J, leaving 15 bases between. Germline lookup yields CDR1 SGHTS and CDR2 YDEGEE. The CDR3 sequence is 16 residues long. Supplemented by reference TRBV5-8 and TRBJ2-2, the full variable domain reads EAGVTQSPTHLIKTRGQQATLRCSPISGHTSVYWYQQALGLGLQFLLWYDEGEERNRGNFPPRFSGRQFPNYSSELNVNALELEDSALYLCASSAGQTFNTGELFFGEGSRLTVL.